This entry lists 19 T cell receptor beta chains sequenced from one sample in a study of T-cell memory formation after mild COVID-19. Using its own MiXCR run on the 5' RACE reads, TCRdb lists one record per CDR3 protein. The repertoire includes 380,000 or so distinct CDR3 sequences, approximately 15% of them detected once, and approximately 20% sits in the top ten. The specimen sequenced was PBMCs or a T cell subset sorted from them (not recorded which). The receptors here all came from a young man who had mild COVID-19 (a few samples of this study predate the infection). Cell type and time point are not known.

This clonotype has only a few counts. The gene calls are TRBV18 and TRBJ1-5; no definite D call. The germline CDR1 and CDR2 sequences are KGHSH and LQKENI. The CDR3 runs to 11 residues. The V gene lost 8 bases and the J gene lost 6 bases, with 8 bases spanning the gap. The CDR3 spells CASPEVQPQHF. In DNA, the CDR3 is TGTGCCAGCCCAGAGGTTCAGCCCCAGCATTTT.

This clonotype was seen a few times. The chain carries TRBV27 and TRBJ1-2, with a possible D match to TRBD1 (5 bases). The CDR3 has 17 amino acids. The ends were cut back, 3 bases at V and 0 bases at J, with 17 bases in the middle. Germline CDR1 and CDR2: MNHEY and SMNVEV (reference sequence). The CDR3, as DNA: TGTGCCAGCAGTTTGTGGGGGGACGGGCGCACTAACTATGGCTACACCTTC. Translated, it gives CASSLWGDGRTNYGYTF.

This clonotype was counted only a few times. The chain joins TRBV7-6 to TRBJ2-2; 12 bases match TRBD2. The germline CDR1 and CDR2 sequences are SGHVS and FNYEAQ. Germline trimming cut 5 bases from V and 6 bases from J; bases unmatched to any gene: 7. CDR3 length equals 16 residues. CDR3 sequence: CASSGRLAGEAGELFF. The CDR3, as DNA: TGTGCCAGCAGCGGGAGACTAGCGGGGGAGGCCGGGGAGCTGTTTTTT.

This clonotype was seen only a few times. CDR3 amino acids: CASSTGFGELFF. CDR3 in DNA: TGTGCCAGCAGCACAGGGTTCGGGGAGCTGTTTTTT. The V call is TRBV12-3 or TRBV12-4, the J call TRBJ2-2, with a weak D call TRBD1 (6 bases). The V end lost 6 bases, the J end lost 7 bases, and 9 bases lay between the germline ends. The CDR3 covers 12 residues.

The chain has TRBV12-5 and TRBJ2-5; D possibly corresponds to TRBD2 (6 bases). Germline assignment: CDR1 LGHNT and CDR2 FRNRAP. The CDR3 is 18 residues long. The ends were cut back, 1 base at V and 5 bases at J, with 23 bases in the middle. The CDR3 DNA reads as TGTGCTAGTGGTTTGGACCTCCTACCCGGCGGGGTCCTGGAGACCCAGTACTTC. Protein: CASGLDLLPGGVLETQYF.

This clonotype occurred a few times. V gene TRBV27 combines with J gene TRBJ1-2, with a possible D match to TRBD1 (6 bases). The length of the CDR3 is 16 residues. Trimming stripped 7 bases from V and 3 bases from J, with 21 bases between. From germline, CDR1 is MNHEY and CDR2 SMNVEV (reference sequence). CDR3 bases: TGTGCCAGCAACCCGCTGCCAGGGGCAGGGGACTATGGCTACACCTTC. Translating gives CASNPLPGAGDYGYTF.

This chain links TRBV24-1 with TRBJ2-3; 9 bases line up with TRBD2. The CDR3 spans 16 residues. Germline CDR1 and CDR2: KGHDR and SFDVKD. V lost 2 bases and J lost 2; bases outside the gene matches: 4. As DNA, the CDR3 is TGTGCCACCAGTGATTCGAGCGGGGGGCTCACAGATACGCAGTATTTT. This codes for CATSDSSGGLTDTQYF.

This clonotype was counted only a few times. The V gene is TRBV4-1, the J gene TRBJ1-1, with TRBD1 as a possible D gene (6 bases). This CDR3 contains 16 residues. CDR1 is MGHRA and CDR2 is YSYEKL in the germline V gene. V was shortened by 4 bases and J by 2 bases, with 17 bases between the two germline ends. This CDR3 is CASSPRGEPTNTEAFF. The CDR3 DNA reads as TGCGCCAGCAGCCCGAGGGGGGAGCCCACCAACACTGAAGCTTTCTTT.

At least ten counts were recorded for this clonotype. The genes are TRBV3-1 and TRBJ2-1; D might be TRBD1 (6 bases). The CDR3 length is 14 residues. The germline V and J ends were trimmed by 6 bases and 4 bases, with 13 bases remaining between them. CDR1 LGHDT and CDR2 YNNKEL come from the germline V gene (reference sequence). CDR3 coding DNA: TGTGCCAGCAGACCGGGACAACTTTACAATGAGCAGTTCTTC. Its protein is CASRPGQLYNEQFF.

The chain combines TRBV7-8 with TRBJ1-1; possibly TRBD1 for D (6 bases). Trimming removed 0 bases from V and 6 bases from J, with 14 bases in between. The CDR3 spans 15 residues. In germline, CDR1 is SGHVS, CDR2 FQNEAQ. The CDR3 nucleotides read TGTGCCAGCAGCTTAGCAGCCGGGACACCACCTGAAGCTTTCTTT. It yields the protein CASSLAAGTPPEAFF.

The chain joins TRBV5-6 to TRBJ2-7, with a possible D match to TRBD2 (7 bases). V lost 0 bases to trimming and J lost 6 bases, with 10 bases between them. The CDR3 runs to 13 residues. The germline CDR1 and CDR2 sequences are SGHDT and YYEEEE. CDR3 protein: CASSLEGGGEQYV. CDR3 coding DNA: TGTGCCAGCAGCTTGGAAGGGGGGGGCGAGCAGTACGTC.

This clonotype was found once. J is TRBJ2-7 and V is TRBV3-1; tentatively, D is TRBD1 (6 bases). This CDR3 region has 16 residues. The V end lost 0 bases, the J end lost 2 bases, and 14 bases lay between the germline ends. Per germline, CDR1 LGHDT and CDR2 YNNKEL (reference sequence). In DNA form, the CDR3 reads TGTGCCAGCAGCCAAGATCCCCCGGACAGAACCTACGAGCAGTACTTC. Protein product: CASSQDPPDRTYEQYF.

This clonotype appeared many times. The V call is TRBV12-5, the J call TRBJ2-4; D possibly corresponds to TRBD1 (5 bases). CDR3 size: 12 residues. The germline CDR1 and CDR2 sequences are LGHNT and FRNRAP. Trimming shortened V by 8 bases and J by 8 bases, and 13 bases separated the two germline ends. For the CDR3, the DNA is TGTGCTAGTAAAGGGGTCGAAGACATTCAGTACTTC. Translating gives CASKGVEDIQYF.

The table lists this clonotype with many counts. CDR3 nucleotide sequence: TGTGCCAGCAGCTTTCCGGGACTAGCGGAAGAGACCCAGTACTTC. This encodes CASSFPGLAEETQYF. The rearrangement uses TRBV7-9 and TRBJ2-5; 11 nucleotides match TRBD2. Germline assignment: CDR1 SEHNR and CDR2 FQNEAQ (reference sequence). CDR3 length: 15 residues. After removal of 3 bases from V and 3 bases from J, the junction contained 3 bases not matched to a gene.

This clonotype was observed many times. The V and J genes are TRBV12-3 or TRBV12-4 and TRBJ2-2, with 8 bases matching TRBD1. V lost 5 bases, J lost 3 bases, and 8 bases stayed unmatched. This CDR3 has 16 residues. In DNA form, the CDR3 reads TGTGCCAGCAGTCCCGCAGGGGGCAGGGACACCGGGGAGCTGTTTTTT. It is translated as CASSPAGGRDTGELFF.

This clonotype has more than one count but fewer than ten. The chain joins TRBV6-6 to TRBJ2-7, with TRBD2 as a possible D gene (5 bases). The CDR3 covers 16 residues. V shed 0 bases and J shed 0 bases, with 12 bases lying between them. Germline V gene lookup returns CDR1 MNHNY and CDR2 SVGAGI (reference sequence). The CDR3 sequence: CASSYSQRVSSYEQYV. In DNA form, the CDR3 reads TGTGCCAGCAGTTACTCACAGAGGGTGAGCTCCTACGAGCAGTACGTC.

This clonotype was observed a handful of times. This sequence joins TRBV10-3 and TRBJ1-1; D is perhaps TRBD1 (5 bases). With 5 bases removed from V and 3 bases from J, the gap between germline ends came to 13 bases. Germline-derived CDR1 and CDR2 are ENHRY and SYGVKD. This CDR3 spans 14 amino acids. The CDR3 here is CAISRAREDTEAFF. CDR3 nucleotides: TGTGCCATCAGTAGGGCCAGGGAGGACACTGAAGCTTTCTTT.

This chain joins TRBV25-1 and TRBJ1-1; D remains unclear. This CDR3 region has 13 residues. The germline CDR1 and CDR2 sequences are MGHDK and SYGVNS. The germline V and J ends were trimmed by 5 bases and 7 bases, with 14 bases remaining between them. Here the CDR3 DNA reads TGTGCCAGCAGTCGTCCACACCACAATGAAGCTTTCTTT. It encodes CASSRPHHNEAFF.

The rearrangement links TRBV5-1 to TRBJ2-3, with 14 bases fitting TRBD2. The V and J ends lost 0 bases and 4 bases, in that order; junction bases with no gene match: 7. Germline assignment: CDR1 SGHRS and CDR2 YFSETQ. The CDR3 extends over 18 amino acids. CDR3 protein: CASSLASGTSGGSDTQYF. CDR3 in DNA: TGCGCCAGCAGCTTGGCCTCAGGGACTAGCGGGGGATCAGATACGCAGTATTTT.